The present TCR beta chain was sequenced within a study of T-cell reconstitution after alpha-beta-depleted transplantation in children. Study-wide results and caveats: There were reportedly several hundred expanded graft clones from which alpha-beta T cells came about two months after transplant. Counts and diversity of T cells one year after transplant came mostly from newly produced T cells. After transplant, high TCRbeta diversity at day 60 in some patients arose from surviving recipient T cells and thymic progenitors.

Trimming cost V 6 bases and J 8 bases, with 29 bases left between them. Germline CDR1 and CDR2: DFQATT and SNEGSKA (reference sequence). The CDR3 is 18 amino acids. TCRbeta library preparation incorporated unique molecular identifiers. TCRdb reprocessed the PCR reads with MiXCR, giving one entry per CDR3 protein. Here the sample spans approximately 89,000 distinct CDR3 sequences, about a sixth being singletons. This clonotype has more than one count but fewer than ten. Its specificity is unknown. Source: PBMCs, mostly from graft donor cells, taken 180 days after TCRalphabeta/CD19-depleted stem cell transplant. The rearrangement joins TRBV20-1 to TRBJ1-6, with D uncertain. The source is a male patient between 2 and 15 years old who had a stem cell transplant for acute lymphoblastic leukemia, so the T cells may come from the graft donor. The chain's CDR3 is CSAETPERRSSLDSPLHF. CDR3 bases: TGCAGTGCCGAAACCCCAGAACGGCGCTCCAGTTTGGATTCACCCCTCCACTTT.